These 21 T cell receptor beta chains came from one sample sequenced in a study of CXCR3-negative and CXCR3-positive naive CD8 T cells. UMI labels and 5' RACE were used to prepare the TRB cDNA libraries. No DNA is given; TCRdb re-called the 5' RACE reads and lists each CDR3 protein once. The sample data list some 8,000 distinct CDR3 sequences. Sample: naive CXCR3- CD8+ T cells from blood. As to subset: CD45RO-CCR7+CD27+CD95- naive CD8+ T cells lacking CXCR3 (TNR3-). Every receptor here comes from a human donor in good health. Some clones in this sample may be carry-over from other donors' samples.

This sequence joins TRBV5-6 and TRBJ2-7; the D call from TCRdb, TRBD1, cannot be confirmed without DNA. The CDR3 loop spans 13 amino acids. Germline V gene lookup returns CDR1 SGHDT and CDR2 YYEEEE. CDR3 in amino acids: CASSLHRNYEQYF.

In terms of frequency, this clonotype is medium-sized. This rearrangement joins TRBV29-1 to TRBJ2-1; TCRdb outputs TRBD2, but without DNA this stays unchecked. The CDR3 is 13 amino acids. The germline V gene encodes CDR1 SQVTM and CDR2 ANQGSEA. CDR3 sequence reads: CSVELAGGGEQFF.

CDR3 sequence: CASRSRGAGTPDTQYF. This chain uses TRBV6-1 with TRBJ2-3; there is no DNA to check the TCRdb D call of TRBD2. The CDR3 length is 16 residues. CDR1 is MNHNS, CDR2 SASEGT, per germline.

The V gene is TRBV3-1, the J gene TRBJ2-7. From germline, CDR1 is LGHDT and CDR2 YNNKEL (reference sequence). This CDR3 region has 14 residues. The CDR3: CASSQDSSSYEQYF.

The chain links TRBV7-2 to TRBJ1-1. The CDR3 is 11 residues long. Germline CDR1 reads SGHTA; CDR2 reads FQGNSA. The CDR3 here is CASSFATEAFF. The full variable domain, completed using reference TRBV7-2 and TRBJ1-1, is GAGVSQSPSNKVTEKGKDVELRCDPISGHTALYWYRQSLGQGLEFLIYFQGNSAPDKSGLPSDRFSAERTGGSVSTLTIQRTQQEDSAVYLCASSFATEAFFGQGTRLTVV.

This chain uses TRBV29-1 with TRBJ2-7; without DNA, the TCRdb call of TRBD1 cannot be checked. CDR1 and CDR2 from the germline V gene are SQVTM and ANQGSEA. This CDR3 has 13 amino acids. The CDR3 protein is CSVGDRSVYEQYF.

The chain combines TRBV6-6 with TRBJ1-5; TCRdb lists TRBD1, though no DNA is available to test this call. CDR1 is MNHNY and CDR2 is SVGAGI in the germline V gene (reference sequence). The CDR3 consists of 16 residues. Here the CDR3 reads CASGGESGTDNQPQHF.

Its frequency marks this clonotype as medium-sized (0.01 to 0.1%). The genes are TRBV29-1 and TRBJ1-1; the D call of TRBD1 rests on TCRdb alone, since no DNA is present to check it. There are 11 residues in the CDR3. The V gene's germline CDR1 is SQVTM and CDR2 ANQGSEA. CDR3: CSVVRGNSAFF.

Frequency places this clonotype as medium-sized. The rearrangement uses TRBV28 and TRBJ2-7; TCRdb selects TRBD1, and the lack of DNA leaves this call unchecked. The V gene's germline CDR1 is MDHEN and CDR2 SYDVKM. The CDR3 is 17 residues long. The chain's CDR3 is CASRSAQYRQGTYEQYF. The variable domain in full, completed from reference TRBV28 and TRBJ2-7, reads DVKVTQSSRYLVKRTGEKVFLECVQDMDHENMFWYRQDPGLGLRLIYFSYDVKMKEKGDIPEGYSVSREKKERFSLILESASTNQTSMYLCASRSAQYRQGTYEQYFGPGTRLTVT.

J is TRBJ2-7 and V is TRBV4-2; TCRdb picks TRBD1, but there is no DNA to check that call. The CDR3 is made up of 14 amino acids. CDR1 is LGHNA and CDR2 is YNFKEQ in the germline V gene. The CDR3 spells CASSHRTESYEQYF.

This chain uses TRBV11-2 with TRBJ2-1; TCRdb calls TRBD2, which cannot be checked without DNA. Looked up from germline, CDR1 is SGHAT and CDR2 is FQNNGV. This CDR3 contains 14 residues. The CDR3 loop reads CASSQLAGYNEQFF.

This clonotype is identified as medium-sized from frequency. This chain uses TRBV9 with TRBJ2-1; the TCRdb call, TRBD2, lacks DNA for checking. The CDR3 has 15 residues. CDR1 is SGDLS, CDR2 YYNGEE, per germline. The CDR3 loop reads CASSRSEATYNEQFF.

This clonotype counts as medium-sized (0.01 to 0.1%) by frequency. CDR3 sequence: CATQEAGELFF. This sequence joins TRBV14 and TRBJ2-2. The CDR3 extends over 11 amino acids. The germline V gene has CDR1 SGHDN and CDR2 FVKESK.

The chain employs TRBV18 and TRBJ2-7; as DNA is missing, the TRBD1 call by TCRdb cannot be tested. CDR1 is KGHSH and CDR2 is LQKENI in the germline V gene. The CDR3 has 15 amino acids. The chain's CDR3 is CASSPADRDLDEQYF. The full variable domain, its missing parts supplied by reference TRBV18 and TRBJ2-7, is NAGVMQNPRHLVRRRGQEARLRCSPMKGHSHVYWYRQLPEEGLKFMVYLQKENIIDESGMPKERFSAEFPKEGPSILRIQQVVRGDSAAYFCASSPADRDLDEQYFGPGTRLTVT.

The rearrangement links TRBV12-3 or TRBV12-4 to TRBJ2-1. The CDR3 spans 11 residues. CDR3 amino acids: CASARANEQFF.

V usage is TRBV29-1 and J usage is TRBJ1-2; TCRdb gives TRBD1 as the D gene, but with no DNA this cannot be confirmed. In germline, CDR1 is SQVTM, CDR2 ANQGSEA. CDR3 length: 12 residues. CDR3 loop: CSVEEQGNGYTF.

This clonotype is identified as medium-sized from frequency. The chain is built from TRBV29-1 and TRBJ1-1; lacking DNA, the TRBD1 call made by TCRdb goes unchecked. This CDR3 has 12 residues. Germline V gives CDR1 SQVTM, CDR2 ANQGSEA. The CDR3 loop reads CSVVPGYTEAFF. The whole variable domain, remainder taken from reference TRBV29-1 and TRBJ1-1, is SAVISQKPSRDICQRGTSLTIQCQVDSQVTMMFWYRQQPGQSLTLIATANQGSEATYESGFVIDKFPISRPNLTFSTLTVSNMSPEDSSIYLCSVVPGYTEAFFGQGTRLTVV.

Its frequency marks this clonotype as medium-sized. The chain employs TRBV11-2 and TRBJ1-1; TCRdb reports TRBD1, a call that lacks DNA to check it against. The CDR3 sequence is 17 residues long. Germline V gives CDR1 SGHAT, CDR2 FQNNGV. The CDR3 sequence is CASSLATEGHLYTEAFF. Complete variable domain (other parts from reference TRBV11-2 and TRBJ1-1): EAGVAQSPRYKIIEKRQSVAFWCNPISGHATLYWYQQILGQGPKLLIQFQNNGVVDDSQLPKDRFSAERLKGVDSTLKIQPAKLEDSAVYLCASSLATEGHLYTEAFFGQGTRLTVV.

This clonotype shows up as medium-sized (0.01 to 0.1%) by frequency. The rearrangement links TRBV29-1 to TRBJ1-2; TCRdb lists TRBD1, though no DNA is available to test this call. Germline V lookup: CDR1 SQVTM, CDR2 ANQGSEA. This CDR3 contains 17 residues. The CDR3 loop is CSVDLPDRGPLSYGYTF.

This chain connects TRBV12-3 or TRBV12-4 to TRBJ2-6. The CDR3 extends over 15 amino acids. CDR3: CASSSHQSGANVLTF.

This chain joins TRBV13 and TRBJ2-7; absent DNA, TCRdb's TRBD2 call cannot be checked. The CDR3 has 14 residues. Germline CDR1 reads PRHDT; CDR2 reads FYEKMQ (reference sequence). The CDR3 here is CASSPGLAGCEQYF.